This T cell receptor (beta chain) was retrieved from a study of response to subunit inactivated influenza vaccine. Study conclusions and caveats: That few new T cells are recruited by each seasonal influenza vaccination was the authors' suggestion.

This clonotype came up a few times. Its antigen is unidentified. This CDR3 has 15 amino acids. V was shortened by 0 bases and J by 5 bases, with 14 bases between the two germline ends. Looked up from germline, CDR1 is SGDLS and CDR2 is YYNGEE. Using its own MiXCR run on the RT-PCR reads, TCRdb lists one record per CDR3 protein. Here the sample spans a few hundred thousand distinct CDR3 sequences, roughly 22% being singletons. This sample comprised PBMCs from blood, obtained less than 22 months after vaccination. The receptor's source is a man in his fifties or sixties who received an inactivated influenza vaccine. The V call is TRBV9, the J call TRBJ2-5; D is unresolved. The CDR3 sequence is CASSVGVLAQETQYF. The CDR3 coding sequence is TGTGCCAGCAGCGTAGGAGTTCTGGCTCAGGAGACCCAGTACTTC. Looking up the rest from reference TRBV9 and TRBJ2-5 gives the full variable domain: DSGVTQTPKHLITATGQRVTLRCSPRSGDLSVYWYQQSLDQGLQFLIQYYNGEERAKGNILERFSAQQFPDLHSELNLSSLELGDSALYFCASSVGVLAQETQYFGPGTRLLVL.